The 9 T cell receptor beta chains given below trace back to one sample, sequenced in a study of identical twins. TCRdb redid the calling of the 5' RACE reads with MiXCR, one entry per CDR3 protein. Of roughly 690,000 distinct CDR3 sequences listed, 5.5% to 6.5% are singletons. Sequencing used naive T cells sorted from blood. All receptors derive from a man between 18 and 35 years old in good health.

There are many counts of this clonotype. The chain combines TRBV7-2 with TRBJ1-1; 8 positions match TRBD1. The CDR3 spans 14 residues. Germline V lookup: CDR1 SGHTA, CDR2 FQGNSA. J lost 6 bases, V lost 0 bases, and 3 bases had no gene match. CDR3 nucleotide sequence: TGTGCCAGCAGCTTAGCGACAGGGGTCCCTGAAGCTTTCTTT. Protein product: CASSLATGVPEAFF.

This clonotype was picked up a small number of times. The chain is built from TRBV6-6 and TRBJ2-5; maybe TRBD1 (5 bases). The CDR3 sequence is 13 residues long. V was pared by 2 bases and J by 5 bases, with 9 bases between. Germline values: CDR1 MNHNY, CDR2 SVGAGI (reference sequence). The CDR3 DNA reads as TGTGCCAGCAGTTACAAAGGGGTGGAGACCCAGTACTTC. Translating gives CASSYKGVETQYF.

This clonotype has ten or more counts. The V gene is TRBV29-1, the J gene TRBJ2-5; D is uncertain. Per germline, CDR1 SQVTM and CDR2 ANQGSEA. The V and J ends lost 7 bases and 4 bases respectively, with 10 bases between them. CDR3 length equals 11 residues. The CDR3 is CSAVGRETQYF. The CDR3 DNA sequence: TGCAGCGCCGTTGGCCGAGAGACCCAGTACTTC.

This clonotype was observed many times. V usage is TRBV12-3 or TRBV12-4 and J usage is TRBJ2-1, with 10 bases identical to TRBD1. Germline trimming cut 3 bases from V and 10 bases from J; bases unmatched to any gene: 6. CDR3 length: 14 amino acids. CDR3 protein: CASSLRQGAGEQFF. Here the CDR3 DNA reads TGTGCCAGCAGTTTGAGACAGGGGGCAGGGGAGCAGTTCTTC.

This clonotype was seen at least ten times. V and J are TRBV4-3 and TRBJ2-2, with TRBD1 matching 10 bases. The CDR3 extends over 16 amino acids. Germline trimming cut 1 base from V and 4 bases from J; bases unmatched to any gene: 3. CDR1 is LGHNA, CDR2 YSLEER, per germline. The CDR3 sequence is CASSQVGTGVTGELFF. The DNA for the CDR3 is TGCGCCAGCAGCCAAGTCGGGACAGGGGTCACCGGGGAGCTGTTTTTT.

Only a few counts were recorded for this clonotype. CDR3 DNA sequence: TGTGCCAGCAGCTTCTTCTCGGCCTCTAGCACAGATACGCAGTATTTT. As protein: CASSFFSASSTDTQYF. This sequence joins TRBV5-5 and TRBJ2-3, with no clear D. There are 16 residues in the CDR3. V was cut by 2 bases and J by 0 bases, with 13 bases left in between. Per the germline V gene, CDR1 is SGHKS and CDR2 is YYEKEE (reference sequence).

This clonotype has a count of ten or more. This chain connects TRBV20-1 to TRBJ2-2; either TRBD1 or TRBD2 may supply D (5 bases each). Looked up from germline, CDR1 is DFQATT and CDR2 is SNEGSKA (reference sequence). The CDR3 length is 14 residues. Trimming left V 3 bases short and J 0 bases short, with 8 bases between. The chain's CDR3 is CSARGESNTGELFF. The DNA for the CDR3 is TGCAGTGCTAGGGGGGAGTCGAACACCGGGGAGCTGTTTTTT.

This clonotype has a count of ten or more. The chain has TRBV7-9 and TRBJ1-4, with D possibly TRBD1 on 5 matching bases. CDR1 and CDR2 (germline): SEHNR, FQNEAQ (reference sequence). There are 14 residues in the CDR3. Trimming removed 6 bases from V and 8 bases from J, with 16 bases in between. The CDR3 loop is CASSSRLGDEKLFF. The CDR3, as DNA: TGTGCCAGCAGTTCTAGACTAGGGGACGAAAAACTGTTTTTT.

This clonotype was detected many times. The V call is TRBV4-3, the J call TRBJ2-1; D gene unclear. V was clipped by 1 base and J by 0 bases, with 10 bases between them. The germline V gene encodes CDR1 LGHNA and CDR2 YSLEER. This CDR3 region has 16 residues. The CDR3 DNA sequence: TGCGCCAGCAGCCAAGCCTCAAGGAGCTCCTACAATGAGCAGTTCTTC. Translating gives CASSQASRSSYNEQFF.